These 10 T cell receptor beta chains came from one sample sequenced in a study of graft-versus-host responses after intestinal transplantation. Produced via immunoSEQ multiplex PCR; TCRdb's table is partial and in-frame only. The table shows about 86,000 clones, with 90% to 95% occurring only once. These receptors have no known antigen. The source was unstimulated CD8+ T cells sorted from spleen or lymph node cells, collected before intestinal transplant. These receptors were taken from a human donor who received an intestinal transplant.

The chain joins TRBV10-1 to TRBJ2-7; 7 bases line up with TRBD2. The CDR3 totals 17 residues. V trimming: 8 bases; J trimming: 7 bases; junction bases outside the gene matches: 23. Germline V gene data show CDR1 as WNHNN and CDR2 as SYGVQD (reference sequence). CDR3 nucleotides: TGCGCCAGCTCTACTAGCCGATATCTAGCGGATCCCTGGGAGCAGTACTTC. Its protein product is CASSTSRYLADPWEQYF.

The gene calls are TRBV4-1 and TRBJ2-3, with D perhaps TRBD2 (6 bases). The CDR3 totals 15 residues. The V end was cut by 4 bases, the J end by 4 bases, with 15 bases between. Germline lookup yields CDR1 MGHRA and CDR2 YSYEKL. The CDR3 spells CASSPLGGVPDTQYF. As DNA, the CDR3 is TGCGCCAGCAGCCCCTTGGGCGGGGTCCCAGATACGCAGTATTTT.

The chain links TRBV6-1 to TRBJ2-3, with 11 bases fitting TRBD2. Losses at the gene ends were 1 base for V and 6 bases for J; bases not matched to a gene: 9. CDR1 and CDR2 from the germline V gene are MNHNS and SASEGT. CDR3 length equals 17 residues. CDR3 nucleotide sequence: TGTGCCAGCAGTGAAGTCGCGGCTAGCGGGAGGAGGGATACGCAGTATTTT. Protein: CASSEVAASGRRDTQYF.

The chain joins TRBV19 to TRBJ2-1; 9 bases are a match to TRBD2. Looked up from germline, CDR1 is LNHDA and CDR2 is SQIVND (reference sequence). Trimming took 3 bases from V and 6 from J; bases not matched to a gene: 6. The CDR3 has 15 amino acids. The CDR3 nucleotides read TGTGCCAGTAGTATTGCGGGAGGGCCCCTCAATGAGCAGTTCTTC. Amino acid sequence: CASSIAGGPLNEQFF. Filled out from reference TRBV19 and TRBJ2-1, the complete variable domain reads DGGITQSPKYLFRKEGQNVTLSCEQNLNHDAMYWYRQDPGQGLRLIYYSQIVNDFQKGDIAEGYSVSREKKESFPLTVTSAQKNPTAFYLCASSIAGGPLNEQFFGPGTRLTVL.

A single count supports this clone. V and J are TRBV9 and TRBJ2-3; D not certain. The ends were cut back, 0 bases at V and 6 bases at J, with 14 bases in the middle. This CDR3 is built from 15 residues. The germline CDR1 and CDR2 sequences are SGDLS and YYNGEE. Here the CDR3 reads CASSVDGSWWDTQYF. The CDR3 DNA follows: TGTGCCAGCAGCGTAGACGGTAGCTGGTGGGATACGCAGTATTTT.

This chain connects TRBV7-9 to TRBJ2-7, with 8 bases matching TRBD1. Germline V gene lookup returns CDR1 SEHNR and CDR2 FQNEAQ (reference sequence). This CDR3 region has 14 residues. Trimming removed 3 bases from V and 5 bases from J; junction bases left unmatched: 6. The CDR3 nucleotides are TGTGCCAGCAGCTTCCAGGACAGGGACGACGAGCAGTACTTC. It encodes CASSFQDRDDEQYF. Using reference TRBV7-9 and TRBJ2-7 for the parts outside the CDR3, the full variable domain is DTGVSQNPRHKITKRGQNVTFRCDPISEHNRLYWYRQTLGQGPEFLTYFQNEAQLEKSRLLSDRFSAERPKGSFSTLEIQRTEQGDSAMYLCASSFQDRDDEQYFGPGTRLTVT.

The CDR3 here is CASSYSPRGTDTQYF. The CDR3 DNA sequence: TGTGCCAGCAGTTACTCTCCCCGGGGCACAGATACGCAGTATTTT. V usage is TRBV6-5 and J usage is TRBJ2-3, with unresolved D. Germline CDR1 MNHEY, CDR2 SVGAGI. V dropped 0 bases and J dropped 1 base, with 8 bases sitting between them. The CDR3 spans 15 residues.

J is TRBJ1-2 and V is TRBV21-1. TRBV21-1 is a recognized pseudogene. The CDR3 contains 14 residues. The CDR3 DNA reads TGTGCCAGCAGCAAAGATAAAGAGTTCCATGGCTACACCTTC. Protein sequence: CASSKDKEFHGYTF.

The gene calls are TRBV9 and TRBJ2-7, with D perhaps TRBD2 (6 bases). The CDR3 consists of 14 residues. Trimming took 0 bases from V and 1 from J, leaving 8 bases between them. Germline assignment: CDR1 SGDLS and CDR2 YYNGEE. The CDR3 DNA is TGTGCCAGCAGCGTAGGGGGGGATTCCTACGAGCAGTACTTC. Translating it yields CASSVGGDSYEQYF.

This clone occurred once. For the CDR3, the DNA is TGTGCCAGCAGCTTAGCCTTCTGGACAGCCACTGAAGCTTTCTTT. Protein: CASSLAFWTATEAFF. This chain joins TRBV7-2 and TRBJ1-1, with D tentatively TRBD1 (6 bases). The CDR3 is 15 residues long. The V and J ends lost 0 bases and 4 bases respectively, with 12 bases between them. Germline loops: CDR1 SGHTA, CDR2 FQGNSA.